The 4 T cell receptor beta chains below all came from one sample that was sequenced in a study of blood T cell repertoires in COVID-19 (dated by TCRdb to about 2020). The library relied on the immunoSEQ multiplex PCR assay. Not all clones reach the TCRdb copy of this immuneACCESS table, which keeps in-frame sequences only. Checked studies attribute under half of the gap to unresolved V genes and leave the rest unexplained. Counted in this sample were some 250,000 clones; approximately 82% of them appeared once. Around 7.9% of the sample rests with the top ten. The sequenced material came from peripheral blood. The receptors derive from a middle-aged man with active or convalescent COVID-19.

The chain has TRBV7-9 and TRBJ2-7, with D tentatively TRBD1 (5 bases). Per germline, CDR1 SEHNR and CDR2 FQNEAQ (reference sequence). The V end was cut by 3 bases, the J end by 5 bases, with 14 bases between. The CDR3 contains 14 residues. CDR3 amino acids: CASSFGQGFHEQYF. DNA for the CDR3: TGTGCCAGCAGCTTTGGCCAGGGCTTCCACGAGCAGTACTTC.

The gene calls are TRBV14 and TRBJ2-7, with D possibly TRBD1 on 6 matching bases. V lost 4 bases and J 2 bases, leaving 12 bases between the germline ends. The germline V gene has CDR1 SGHDN and CDR2 FVKESK. The CDR3 covers 14 residues. As DNA, the CDR3 is TGTGCCAGCAGCCGGGTGGCAGGGGCCTACGAGCAGTACTTC. Protein sequence: CASSRVAGAYEQYF.

CDR3 loop: CASSTGQGSNSPLHF. In nucleotides, the CDR3 is TGTGCCAGCAGCACCGGACAGGGATCCAATTCACCCCTCCACTTT. This chain connects TRBV7-6 to TRBJ1-6; 8 nucleotides line up with TRBD1. CDR3 length: 15 amino acids. Germline V gene sequence: CDR1 SGHVS, CDR2 FNYEAQ. V shed 5 bases and J 7 bases; nucleotides not matched to a gene: 7.

This rearrangement joins TRBV6-1 to TRBJ1-3; D remains ambiguous. V lost 2 bases and J 4 bases, leaving 6 bases between the germline ends. Germline lookup yields CDR1 MNHNS and CDR2 SASEGT. The CDR3 runs to 13 residues. The chain's CDR3 is CASSEIGGNTIYF. CDR3 in DNA: TGTGCCAGCAGTGAAATCGGGGGAAACACCATATATTTT.